What follows describes a single T cell receptor (beta chain). The data were obtained in a study of blood T cells in healthy people across ages. The CDR3 length is 17 residues. The V and J ends lost 10 bases and 8 bases, in that order; junction bases with no gene match: 21. Combining a sample-barcoded 5' primer with a J-beta primer mix, a second PCR ran for 7 to 11 cycles. MiXCR was run by TCRdb on the 5' RACE reads, yielding one entry per CDR3 protein. The data contain some 1.7 million distinct CDR3 sequences, roughly 27% of them singletons. The sequenced sample was blood. The V and J genes are TRBV12-3 or TRBV12-4 and TRBJ2-1; 9 bases are a match to TRBD1. The sequence was obtained from a woman aged 30 to 39 in good health. The CDR3 here is CANTTFFSGQGQDEQFF. The CDR3 nucleotides are TGTGCCAACACCACGTTCTTCTCGGGACAGGGTCAGGATGAGCAGTTCTTC.